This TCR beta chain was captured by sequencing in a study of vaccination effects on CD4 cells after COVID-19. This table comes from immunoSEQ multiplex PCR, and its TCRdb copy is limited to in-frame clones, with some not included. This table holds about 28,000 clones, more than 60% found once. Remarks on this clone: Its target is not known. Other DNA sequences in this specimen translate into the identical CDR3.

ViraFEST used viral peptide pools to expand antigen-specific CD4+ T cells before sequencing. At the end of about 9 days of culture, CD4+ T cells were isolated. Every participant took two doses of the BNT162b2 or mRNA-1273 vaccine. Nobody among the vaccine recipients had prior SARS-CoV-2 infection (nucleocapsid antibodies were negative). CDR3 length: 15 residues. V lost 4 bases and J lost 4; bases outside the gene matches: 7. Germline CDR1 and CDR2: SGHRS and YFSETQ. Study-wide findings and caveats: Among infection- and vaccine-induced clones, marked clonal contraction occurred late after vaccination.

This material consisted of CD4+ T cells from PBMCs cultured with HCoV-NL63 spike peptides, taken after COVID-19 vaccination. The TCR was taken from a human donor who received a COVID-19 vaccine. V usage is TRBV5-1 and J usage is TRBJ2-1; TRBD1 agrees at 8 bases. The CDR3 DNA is TGCGCCAGCAGCCTTGGACAGGGACTTTACAATGAGCAGTTCTTC. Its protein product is CASSLGQGLYNEQFF.